This T cell receptor (beta chain) is from a study of T cell repertoires in cytomegalovirus infection. On this clonotype: No antigen is known for it.

TCRdb re-called the reads through MiXCR, storing one row per CDR3 protein. The sample lists hundreds of thousands of distinct CDR3 sequences; 25% to 35% were seen once. Germline-derived CDR1 and CDR2 are WSHSY and SAAADI. V lost 9 bases, J lost 0 bases, and 11 bases lay in between. There are 13 residues in the CDR3. The sequencing used cultured PBMCs, collected from culture after CMV antigen stimulation. The V gene is TRBV10-2, the J gene TRBJ1-1, with D unclear. This TCR was recovered from a human donor in good health (CMV status not recorded). Some clones in this sample may be carry-over from other donors' samples. The CDR3 sequence: CASESSMNTEAFF. CDR3 in DNA: TGCGCCAGTGAATCATCCATGAACACTGAAGCTTTCTTT.